Below, 28 T cell receptor beta chains from the same sample are listed, as sequenced in a study of beta chain features in type 1 diabetes. Expressed TCRB transcripts were sequenced because the isolated RNA had all been reverse transcribed beforehand. Profiling relied on immunoSEQ multiplex PCR, and the TCRdb table lists in-frame clones only, not all of them. The sample has 330,000 or so clones, 12% to 15% seen once. Material: central memory CD4+ T cells from blood. All receptors come from a young man in good health.

The V and J genes are TRBV4-2 and TRBJ2-7, with D uncertain. CDR1 and CDR2 (germline): LGHNA, YNFKEQ. This CDR3 has 16 amino acids. Trimming removed 7 bases from V and 1 base from J, with 20 bases in between. Here the CDR3 reads CASTSIPFSESYEQYF. CDR3 coding DNA: TGTGCCAGCACCTCCATTCCCTTTTCGGAATCCTACGAGCAGTACTTC.

V gene TRBV29-1 combines with J gene TRBJ2-7; D remains unclear. The CDR3 extends over 14 amino acids. Germline V CDR1 and CDR2: SQVTM, ANQGSEA. V gave up 4 bases and J gave up 0 bases, with 13 bases separating them. In nucleotides, the CDR3 is TGCAGCGTTGTGCCATCCTCGAGCTCCTACGAGCAGTACTTC. Translating it yields CSVVPSSSSYEQYF.

The chain has TRBV15 and TRBJ2-5, with D perhaps matching TRBD1 (5 bases). Trimming took off 8 bases at V and 3 bases at J, with 19 bases between the two ends. The CDR3 consists of 15 residues. Germline V gene lookup returns CDR1 LNHNV and CDR2 YYDKDF (reference sequence). Here the CDR3 reads CATEAPDTPKETQYF. The CDR3 nucleotides are TGTGCCACCGAAGCCCCGGACACACCGAAAGAGACCCAGTACTTC.

This clone has a handful of counts. This rearrangement joins TRBV11-1 to TRBJ2-5; D remains ambiguous. Per the germline V gene, CDR1 is SGHAT and CDR2 is FQDESV (reference sequence). Trimming took off 6 bases at V and 9 bases at J, with 20 bases between the two ends. The CDR3 runs to 14 residues. CDR3 in amino acids: CASSLNVRGQAQYF. As DNA, the CDR3 is TGTGCCAGCAGTCTAAACGTTCGTGGTCAGGCCCAGTACTTC.

In this sample, this clone turned up a few times. CDR3 bases: TGCGCCAGCAGCTTTGGGAGGGTGAACACTGAAGCTTTCTTT. Translation gives CASSFGRVNTEAFF. J is TRBJ1-1 and V is TRBV5-1; the D is unclear. The length of the CDR3 is 14 residues. The V end lost 2 bases, the J end lost 0 bases, and 8 bases lay between the germline ends. Germline CDR1 SGHRS, CDR2 YFSETQ.

Ten or more counts support this clone. The chain uses TRBV6-5 and TRBJ2-2; D remains unclear. The CDR3 runs to 13 residues. Trimming cost V 4 bases and J 10 bases, with 13 bases left between them. Per germline, CDR1 MNHEY and CDR2 SVGAGI. CDR3 in amino acids: CASSFPGPMELFF. The DNA for the CDR3 is TGTGCCAGCAGTTTTCCTGGACCGATGGAGCTGTTTTTT.

This clone was detected ten times or more. V and J are TRBV7-9 and TRBJ2-3; 10 nucleotides agree with TRBD1. CDR3 size: 14 residues. With V trimmed by 6 bases and J by 5 bases, 5 bases remained unmatched. Per germline, CDR1 SEHNR and CDR2 FQNEAQ (reference sequence). CDR3 loop: CASRPTGGQDTQYF. The CDR3 DNA reads as TGTGCCAGCAGGCCGACAGGGGGCCAAGATACGCAGTATTTT.

In this sample, this clone turned up a few times. This chain connects TRBV6-5 to TRBJ1-1; D gene unclear. The germline V gene has CDR1 MNHEY and CDR2 SVGAGI. The V end lost 5 bases, the J end lost 4 bases, and 14 bases lay between the germline ends. The CDR3 is 14 amino acids. CDR3 amino acids: CASSEFKTATEAFF. Written as DNA, the CDR3 is TGTGCCAGCAGTGAATTTAAGACCGCCACTGAAGCTTTCTTT.

In its sample, this clone was seen a few times. The chain uses TRBV5-6 and TRBJ2-1, with D possibly being TRBD1 or TRBD2 (5 bases each). Germline lookup yields CDR1 SGHDT and CDR2 YYEEEE. V shed 2 bases and J shed 7 bases, with 10 bases lying between them. The CDR3 runs to 13 residues. The CDR3 spells CASSFGGNNEQFF. For the CDR3, the DNA is TGTGCCAGCAGCTTTGGGGGAAATAATGAGCAGTTCTTC.

This clone showed up just a few times. The gene calls are TRBV5-4 and TRBJ1-2, with 8 nucleotides matching TRBD1. The CDR3 has 14 amino acids. CDR1 and CDR2 from the germline V gene are SGHNT and YYREEE (reference sequence). Trimming at V came to 3 bases and at J to 7 bases, leaving 8 bases not matched to a gene. CDR3 sequence reads: CASSSRDRLGGYTF. The CDR3 bases are TGTGCCAGCAGCTCACGGGACAGGTTAGGTGGCTACACCTTC.

The sample holds a few counts of this clone. This chain links TRBV7-3 with TRBJ1-2; D is uncertain. Germline V CDR1 and CDR2: SGHTA, FQGTGA. The CDR3 totals 13 residues. V was pared by 3 bases and J by 7 bases, with 12 bases between. The CDR3 DNA follows: TGTGCCAGCAGCTTCCAATCCAGCAGTGGCTACACCTTC. Translating gives CASSFQSSSGYTF.

In this sample, this clone turned up many times. The gene calls are TRBV7-9 and TRBJ2-6; unclear D gene. The CDR3 is 15 amino acids. CDR1 is SEHNR and CDR2 is FQNEAQ in the germline V gene (reference sequence). The V and J ends lost 2 bases and 4 bases respectively, with 9 bases between them. CDR3 in amino acids: CASSLSASGANVLTF. The CDR3, as DNA: TGTGCCAGCAGCTTAAGCGCCTCCGGGGCCAACGTCCTGACTTTC.

V usage is TRBV19 and J usage is TRBJ2-4, with unresolved D. The V gene lost 0 bases and the J gene lost 7 bases, with 13 bases spanning the gap. This CDR3 spans 15 amino acids. From germline, CDR1 is LNHDA and CDR2 SQIVND (reference sequence). The DNA of the CDR3 is TGTGCCAGTAGTATAGATCTTGTCGGGTCCAACATTCAGTACTTC. It yields the protein CASSIDLVGSNIQYF. The complete variable domain, with remaining parts taken from reference TRBV19 and TRBJ2-4, reads DGGITQSPKYLFRKEGQNVTLSCEQNLNHDAMYWYRQDPGQGLRLIYYSQIVNDFQKGDIAEGYSVSREKKESFPLTVTSAQKNPTAFYLCASSIDLVGSNIQYFGAGTRLSVL.

This clone was detected only a few times. The chain uses TRBV7-9 and TRBJ1-3; D might be TRBD1 (6 bases). Germline V gene data show CDR1 as SEHNR and CDR2 as FQNEAQ (reference sequence). This CDR3 has 15 residues. Between the trimmed V and J ends, which lost 5 bases and 0 bases, there was a span of 11 bases. The CDR3 DNA is TGTGCCAGCAGCCCAGGACAGAACTCTGGAAACACCATATATTTT. This gives the protein CASSPGQNSGNTIYF.

The J gene is TRBJ2-1, the V gene TRBV19; 9 nucleotides align to TRBD2. Germline CDR1 LNHDA, CDR2 SQIVND (reference sequence). Unmatched junction bases numbered 12, after V lost 3 bases and J lost 0 bases. The CDR3 is 19 residues long. CDR3 DNA sequence: TGTGCCAGTAGTATCTCCGGAGCGGGGGGCTCCGGCTCCTACAATGAGCAGTTCTTC. Encoded protein: CASSISGAGGSGSYNEQFF.

This clone was recorded a few times. The rearrangement uses TRBV6-5 and TRBJ2-6; 7 positions match TRBD1. V shed 5 bases, J shed 4 bases, and the junction held 5 bases outside the gene matches. Germline CDR1 reads MNHEY; CDR2 reads SVGAGI. CDR3 length: 15 amino acids. The CDR3 nucleotides read TGTGCCAGCAGTCGGGACAGCCACGGGGCCAACGTCCTGACTTTC. Translation: CASSRDSHGANVLTF.

This clone was counted a few times. The CDR3 sequence: CASSKPLAKNIQYF. In DNA, the CDR3 is TGTGCCAGCAGCAAACCGCTAGCCAAAAACATTCAGTACTTC. This chain links TRBV6-5 with TRBJ2-4; D remains ambiguous. CDR3 length equals 14 residues. Trimming removed 6 bases from V and 0 bases from J, with 9 bases in between. Germline CDR1 reads MNHEY; CDR2 reads SVGAGI.

This clone has just a few counts. The chain couples TRBV5-4 to TRBJ1-2; 8 nucleotides line up with TRBD1. CDR1 is SGHNT and CDR2 is YYREEE in the germline V gene (reference sequence). The length of the CDR3 is 14 residues. Trimming took 2 bases from V and 5 from J; bases not matched to a gene: 5. CDR3 in DNA: TGTGCCAGCAGCTTATGGCAGGGGGCTTATGGCTACACCTTC. Its protein is CASSLWQGAYGYTF.

The table lists this clone with a few counts. The rearrangement joins TRBV5-1 to TRBJ2-3; the match to TRBD1 covers 9 bases. The J segment lost 5 bases and the V segment lost 4 bases, leaving 14 bases of the junction unmatched. Germline-derived CDR1 and CDR2 are SGHRS and YFSETQ. This CDR3 region has 17 residues. DNA of the CDR3: TGCGCCAGCAGCGTCAACCAACAGGGGGCTGGGGGAGATACGCAGTATTTT. This gives the protein CASSVNQQGAGGDTQYF.

The chain recombines TRBV9 with TRBJ2-3; TRBD2 agrees at 16 bases. Per the germline V gene, CDR1 is SGDLS and CDR2 is YYNGEE. The CDR3 covers 19 residues. V shed 3 bases and J 1 base; nucleotides not matched to a gene: 8. The CDR3 bases are TGTGCCAGCAGCGCGGGACTAGCGGGGGGGCGGTGGGGCACAGATACGCAGTATTTT. Amino acid sequence: CASSAGLAGGRWGTDTQYF.

This clone was seen at least ten times. The chain recombines TRBV6-1 with TRBJ2-6; a possible D gene is TRBD1 (5 bases). The V end lost 5 bases, the J end lost 0 bases, and 8 bases lay between the germline ends. In germline, CDR1 is MNHNS, CDR2 SASEGT. The CDR3 contains 15 residues. The CDR3 DNA follows: TGTGCCAGCAGTAAGACAGACTCTGGGGCCAACGTCCTGACTTTC. This encodes CASSKTDSGANVLTF.

The chain employs TRBV7-2 and TRBJ2-2; 11 bases agree with TRBD2. The V gene's germline CDR1 is SGHTA and CDR2 FQGNSA. V lost 4 bases, J lost 6 bases, and 7 bases stayed unmatched. The CDR3 covers 16 residues. The CDR3 DNA reads TGTGCCAGCAGCTCATATAGCGGGAGGGTGCCCGGGGAGCTGTTTTTT. It translates to CASSSYSGRVPGELFF.

This clone has a handful of counts. Other DNA variants within this sample encode the same CDR3. CDR3: CASRPTSGRARDTQYF. CDR3 DNA: TGTGCCAGTAGGCCGACTAGCGGGAGGGCCAGGGATACGCAGTATTTT. The gene calls are TRBV19 and TRBJ2-3; TRBD2 aligns across 14 bases. Germline V gives CDR1 LNHDA, CDR2 SQIVND (reference sequence). Trimming at V came to 6 bases and at J to 6 bases, leaving 8 bases not matched to a gene. The CDR3 runs to 16 residues. Complete variable domain (other parts from reference TRBV19 and TRBJ2-3): DGGITQSPKYLFRKEGQNVTLSCEQNLNHDAMYWYRQDPGQGLRLIYYSQIVNDFQKGDIAEGYSVSREKKESFPLTVTSAQKNPTAFYLCASRPTSGRARDTQYFGPGTRLTVL.

This clone was observed a handful of times. The chain couples TRBV18 to TRBJ2-2, with D tentatively TRBD2 (5 bases). Germline V gene lookup returns CDR1 KGHSH and CDR2 LQKENI. Trimming stripped 4 bases from V and 4 bases from J, with 16 bases between. The CDR3 totals 16 residues. The CDR3 DNA is TGTGCCAGCTCACTACTAATAACTAGTTCCACCGGGGAGCTGTTTTTT. This codes for CASSLLITSSTGELFF.

This clone was recorded at least ten times. The gene calls are TRBV5-1 and TRBJ2-2; D not certain. V shed 4 bases and J shed 2 bases, with 15 bases lying between them. The V gene's germline CDR1 is SGHRS and CDR2 YFSETQ. CDR3 length: 16 amino acids. Here the CDR3 reads CASSIGSFANTGELFF. The CDR3 bases are TGCGCCAGCAGCATTGGTAGCTTCGCCAACACCGGGGAGCTGTTTTTT.

This clone was counted between two and nine times. This chain joins TRBV18 and TRBJ1-3; D call uncertain. This CDR3 spans 12 amino acids. The V gene's germline CDR1 is KGHSH and CDR2 LQKENI. The ends were cut back, 5 bases at V and 5 bases at J, with 7 bases in the middle. This chain's CDR3 is CASSRARNTIYF. In DNA form, the CDR3 reads TGTGCCAGCTCAAGGGCCAGAAACACCATATATTTT.

The count of this clone is one. Other DNA sequences from this sample encode an identical CDR3 as well. V usage is TRBV6-5 and J usage is TRBJ1-3; the D gene is possibly TRBD1 (5 bases). The V gene's germline CDR1 is MNHEY and CDR2 SVGAGI. CDR3 length: 15 residues. Trimming shortened V by 5 bases and J by 0 bases, and 11 bases separated the two germline ends. This CDR3 reads CASSRTGDSGNTIYF. The CDR3, as DNA: TGTGCCAGCAGTCGAACAGGAGACTCTGGAAACACCATATATTTT.

The V call is TRBV18, the J call TRBJ2-2; no clear D. Trimming took off 5 bases at V and 5 bases at J, with 15 bases between the two ends. The CDR3 totals 15 residues. CDR1 is KGHSH and CDR2 is LQKENI in the germline V gene. CDR3 amino acids: CASSKGSDGTGELFF. In nucleotides, the CDR3 is TGTGCCAGCTCAAAGGGATCTGATGGGACCGGGGAGCTGTTTTTT.